In this sample, the clone carrying this T cell receptor (beta chain) turned up many times. This CDR3 spans 17 amino acids. Germline V gene data show CDR1 as SNHLY and CDR2 as FYNNEI. V lost 6 bases and J lost 8, with 28 bases in between. TCRdb redid the calling of the 5' RACE reads with MiXCR, one entry per CDR3 protein. The sample holds roughly 28,000 distinct CDR3 sequences; around 4.3% are singletons and the top ten take less than 50%. This entry comes from a study of T cells after yellow fever vaccination. The wider study: CD3, CD45RA, CCR7 and CD95 were used to sort EM, EMRA, CM and Tscm memory subsets. Preparing low-cell-number fractions relied on SMART-Seq v4 Ultra Low Input.

The rearrangement joins TRBV2 to TRBJ1-2; D is unclear. The source material was PBMCs, either bulk or a sorted T-cell subset (CD4+, CD8+, memory, or dextramer-sorted; not recorded which), sampled on the day of the yellow fever booster vaccination. The receptor was isolated from a man aged 18 to 30 who received the YFV17D yellow fever vaccine. The chain's CDR3 is CASSLTRITSHPWGYTF. The CDR3 DNA reads TGTGCCAGCAGCCTGACACGAATCACCTCGCACCCTTGGGGCTACACCTTC.